Below are 29 T cell receptor beta chains sequenced from a single sample in a study of cytomegalovirus exposure and HLA in healthy donors. PCR involved 60 Vbeta and 13 Jbeta primers. The repertoire was sequenced with immunoSEQ multiplex PCR; TCRdb's copy has only in-frame clones and lacks some. The sample carries over 100,000 clones, more than 75% recorded once. Sequenced sample: PBMCs. These receptors were collected from a woman younger than 30 in good health and CMV-seropositive.

The chain is built from TRBV6-6 and TRBJ2-1; no clear D. Trimming removed 5 bases at V and 9 bases at J, with 11 bases between. Germline loops: CDR1 MNHNY, CDR2 SVGAGI (reference sequence). The length of the CDR3 is 12 residues. The CDR3 sequence: CASSQNNIEQFF. The CDR3 bases are TGTGCCAGCAGTCAAAATAACATTGAGCAGTTCTTC.

The J gene is TRBJ2-7, the V gene TRBV27, with D possibly being TRBD2 (6 bases). This CDR3 is built from 14 residues. With 5 bases removed from V and 6 bases from J, the gap between germline ends came to 17 bases. Germline lookup yields CDR1 MNHEY and CDR2 SMNVEV (reference sequence). The CDR3 DNA reads TGTGCCAGCAGTCCGAACGGGCGGGAAGGCGAGCAGTACTTC. Amino acids: CASSPNGREGEQYF.

CDR3 bases: TGTGCCAGCACCTTCTCAAGGGCAGGGGCATCTGAAGCTTTCTTT. This translates into CASTFSRAGASEAFF. The gene calls are TRBV5-6 and TRBJ1-1; a weak D match, TRBD1 (6 bases). The V end was cut by 6 bases, the J end by 6 bases, with 21 bases between. CDR1 and CDR2 from the germline V gene are SGHDT and YYEEEE. CDR3 size: 15 residues.

The chain has TRBV7-3 and TRBJ1-2; 10 nucleotides align to TRBD1. CDR3 size: 14 residues. V trimming: 3 bases; J trimming: 2 bases; junction bases outside the gene matches: 0. CDR1 and CDR2 from the germline V gene are SGHTA and FQGTGA. The CDR3 region is CASSLGQGNYGYTF. The CDR3 DNA reads TGTGCCAGCAGCTTGGGACAGGGGAACTATGGCTACACCTTC.

This clone was observed a single time. This chain joins TRBV6-1 and TRBJ2-5; 11 bases match TRBD2. The germline V gene has CDR1 MNHNS and CDR2 SASEGT. The CDR3 runs to 16 residues. V gave up 6 bases and J gave up 5 bases; unmatched junction bases: 11. The CDR3 reads CASRERSSGRWETQYF. The CDR3 region has the DNA TGTGCCAGCAGAGAAAGATCTAGCGGGAGGTGGGAGACCCAGTACTTC.

This chain connects TRBV11-2 to TRBJ2-1; 15 positions match TRBD2. V lost 5 bases, J lost 8 bases, and 7 bases stayed unmatched. Germline-derived CDR1 and CDR2 are SGHAT and FQNNGV. This CDR3 spans 16 amino acids. The CDR3 DNA follows: TGTGCCAGCAGCGTAGGACTAGCGGGAGGGTTCTATGAGCAGTTCTTC. It encodes CASSVGLAGGFYEQFF.

The V call is TRBV29-1, the J call TRBJ1-1; 7 bases line up with TRBD1. Germline values: CDR1 SQVTM, CDR2 ANQGSEA. The CDR3 is made up of 11 amino acids. J gave up 8 bases and V 8 bases, and 8 bases lay outside the gene matches. This CDR3 reads CSIAGTAEAFF. CDR3 DNA: TGCAGCATTGCTGGGACAGCCGAAGCTTTCTTT.

The CDR3 sequence is CASSREGSHMNTEAFF. CDR3 sequence (DNA): TGTGCCAGCAGCCGGGAGGGGTCACACATGAACACTGAAGCTTTCTTT. J is TRBJ1-1 and V is TRBV5-6; D perhaps matches TRBD1 (5 bases). CDR3 length: 16 residues. V lost 4 bases and J lost 0, with 16 bases in between. Germline V CDR1 and CDR2: SGHDT, YYEEEE.

This sequence joins TRBV20-1 and TRBJ1-2; D remains unclear. CDR3 length: 8 residues. CDR1 and CDR2 from the germline V gene are DFQATT and SNEGSKA (reference sequence). The CDR3 sequence: CTPYGYTF. In DNA form, the CDR3 reads TGCACCCCCTACGGCTACACCTTC.

This chain uses TRBV2 with TRBJ2-3; TRBD2 agrees at 10 bases. Germline values: CDR1 SNHLY, CDR2 FYNNEI. V dropped 6 bases and J dropped 2; count of bases not matched to a gene: 11. There are 17 residues in the CDR3. The CDR3: CASRTTSGPAYTDTQYF. CDR3 nucleotide sequence: TGTGCCAGCAGGACGACTAGCGGGCCAGCGTACACAGATACGCAGTATTTT.

This rearrangement joins TRBV28 to TRBJ1-1, with D unclear. This CDR3 spans 17 amino acids. CDR1 is MDHEN, CDR2 SYDVKM, per germline. The V gene lost 2 bases and the J gene lost 5 bases, with 21 bases spanning the gap. CDR3 sequence: CASSLRLTPSPMTEAFF. In DNA, the CDR3 is TGTGCCAGCAGTTTACGCCTGACACCTTCCCCGATGACTGAAGCTTTCTTT.

This clone appeared a few times. The chain couples TRBV4-2 to TRBJ2-7, with 11 bases fitting TRBD2. J gave up 0 bases and V 5 bases, and 3 bases lay outside the gene matches. The CDR3 covers 15 residues. The germline CDR1 and CDR2 sequences are LGHNA and YNFKEQ. The DNA of the CDR3 is TGTGCCAGCAGCGAAGGACTAGCGGGCTCCTACGAGCAGTACTTC. It specifies CASSEGLAGSYEQYF.

The V and J genes are TRBV6-5 and TRBJ2-5; TRBD2 is a possible D gene (5 bases). Germline V gene data show CDR1 as MNHEY and CDR2 as SVGAGI. Trimming stripped 10 bases from V and 9 bases from J, with 24 bases between. The CDR3 covers 14 residues. Here the CDR3 reads CATGVGVEVGSQYF. As DNA, the CDR3 is TGTGCCACCGGTGTGGGAGTGGAGGTTGGGTCCCAGTACTTC.

This chain joins TRBV13 and TRBJ2-3, with TRBD2 as a possible D gene (7 bases). Germline V gene data show CDR1 as PRHDT and CDR2 as FYEKMQ (reference sequence). V lost 5 bases to trimming and J lost 4 bases, with 25 bases between them. This CDR3 spans 18 amino acids. The CDR3 is CASSPRLAKGGAADTQYF. The CDR3 DNA follows: TGTGCCAGCAGCCCCCGACTAGCAAAGGGGGGTGCGGCAGATACGCAGTATTTT.

The chain recombines TRBV30 with TRBJ1-1, with D possibly TRBD1 on 5 matching bases. CDR3 length: 14 residues. V was cut by 6 bases and J by 5 bases, with 19 bases left in between. The germline gives CDR1 GTSNPN, CDR2 SVGIG (reference sequence). The CDR3 spells CACSIQGWGTEAFF. The CDR3 region has the DNA TGTGCCTGTTCTATTCAGGGTTGGGGTACTGAAGCTTTCTTT.

CDR3 DNA: TGTGCCAGCAGTACTACAGGGGGGAATGGAAACACCATATATTTT. Residues: CASSTTGGNGNTIYF. The chain carries TRBV2 and TRBJ1-3, with 8 bases lining up with TRBD1. Per the germline V gene, CDR1 is SNHLY and CDR2 is FYNNEI. The CDR3 runs to 15 residues. The V segment lost 5 bases and the J segment 3 bases; nucleotides outside the gene matches: 6. Complete variable domain (other parts from reference TRBV2 and TRBJ1-3): EPEVTQTPSHQVTQMGQEVILRCVPISNHLYFYWYRQILGQKVEFLVSFYNNEISEKSEIFDDQFSVERPDGSNFTLKIRSTKLEDSAMYFCASSTTGGNGNTIYFGEGSWLTVV.

The V gene is TRBV28, the J gene TRBJ2-1; 8 bases line up with TRBD2. Germline CDR1 MDHEN, CDR2 SYDVKM. The CDR3 runs 14 residues. V shed 5 bases, J shed 4 bases, and the junction held 4 bases outside the gene matches. CDR3 nucleotides: TGTGCCAGCAGTCCTGGACTAGCATACAATGAGCAGTTCTTC. It encodes CASSPGLAYNEQFF.

V usage is TRBV27 and J usage is TRBJ2-1; 7 bases line up with TRBD2. Germline values: CDR1 MNHEY, CDR2 SMNVEV (reference sequence). The CDR3 has 17 residues. The V and J ends lost 4 bases and 4 bases, in that order; junction bases with no gene match: 13. As DNA, the CDR3 is TGTGCCAGCAGTTCCAATGACCTAGCGGAGATATACAATGAGCAGTTCTTC. Its translation is CASSSNDLAEIYNEQFF.

The chain combines TRBV5-6 with TRBJ2-7; TRBD2 might be the D (6 bases). V lost 2 bases and J lost 3, with 9 bases in between. Germline loops: CDR1 SGHDT, CDR2 YYEEEE. The CDR3 is 13 residues long. CDR3 DNA: TGTGCCAGCAGCTTCGGGGACTTCTACGAGCAGTACTTC. Protein product: CASSFGDFYEQYF.

The CDR3 DNA reads TGTGCCAGCTCGCTCCGGGAGGGGAGCTACGAGCAGTACTTC. Translating it yields CASSLREGSYEQYF. The V gene is TRBV18, the J gene TRBJ2-7; 8 bases align to TRBD2. The V gene end was trimmed by 6 bases and the J gene end by 3 bases; junction bases not matched to a gene: 7. CDR1 and CDR2 from the germline V gene are KGHSH and LQKENI. CDR3 size: 14 residues.

V is TRBV19 and J is TRBJ2-4, with D possibly being TRBD2 (5 bases). This CDR3 comprises 17 residues. Germline CDR1 LNHDA, CDR2 SQIVND (reference sequence). The V end lost 2 bases, the J end lost 0 bases, and 14 bases lay between the germline ends. CDR3 coding DNA: TGTGCCAGTAGTATAACCGCGGGTGGGCTAGCCAAAAACATTCAGTACTTC. Its translation: CASSITAGGLAKNIQYF. Variable domain in full (rest from reference TRBV19 and TRBJ2-4): DGGITQSPKYLFRKEGQNVTLSCEQNLNHDAMYWYRQDPGQGLRLIYYSQIVNDFQKGDIAEGYSVSREKKESFPLTVTSAQKNPTAFYLCASSITAGGLAKNIQYFGAGTRLSVL.

CDR3 sequence reads: CASSSRTGVSTDTQYF. In DNA, the CDR3 is TGTGCCAGCAGCTCCCGGACAGGGGTTAGCACAGATACGCAGTATTTT. The chain has TRBV9 and TRBJ2-3; 9 bases agree with TRBD1. With 4 bases clipped from V and 0 bases from J, the junction kept 6 bases outside the gene matches. CDR1 SGDLS and CDR2 YYNGEE come from the germline V gene. This CDR3 contains 16 residues.

The CDR3 DNA reads TGCGCCAGCAGCCAAGGCACTGCAGGGGGCAACAATCAGCCCCAGCATTTT. It yields the protein CASSQGTAGGNNQPQHF. This chain joins TRBV4-1 and TRBJ1-5; 8 bases are a match to TRBD1. CDR3 size: 17 residues. V gave up 1 base and J gave up 3 bases; unmatched junction bases: 8. In germline, CDR1 is MGHRA, CDR2 YSYEKL.

As DNA, the CDR3 is TGTGCCAGCAGCAGGGACACCTCCTACGAGCAGTACTTC. Amino acid sequence: CASSRDTSYEQYF. The chain joins TRBV5-6 to TRBJ2-7; TRBD1 might be the D (6 bases). The V end was cut by 4 bases, the J end by 0 bases, with 8 bases between. The germline gives CDR1 SGHDT, CDR2 YYEEEE. This CDR3 spans 13 amino acids. The whole variable domain, remainder taken from reference TRBV5-6 and TRBJ2-7, is DAGVTQSPTHLIKTRGQQVTLRCSPKSGHDTVSWYQQALGQGPQFIFQYYEEEERQRGNFPDRFSGHQFPNYSSELNVNALLLGDSALYLCASSRDTSYEQYFGPGTRLTVT.

The genes are TRBV15 and TRBJ1-2, with 8 nucleotides matching TRBD1. The CDR3 has 14 residues. Germline CDR1 and CDR2: LNHNV and YYDKDF (reference sequence). The J segment lost 8 bases and the V segment lost 5 bases, leaving 10 bases of the junction unmatched. The CDR3 reads CATSQPGQGEGYTF. The CDR3 bases are TGTGCCACCAGCCAACCTGGACAGGGTGAGGGCTACACCTTC. Full variable domain (remainder filled in from reference TRBV15 and TRBJ1-2): DAMVIQNPRYQVTQFGKPVTLSCSQTLNHNVMYWYQQKSSQAPKLLFHYYDKDFNNEADTPDNFQSRRPNTSFCFLDIRSPGLGDTAMYLCATSQPGQGEGYTFGSGTRLTVV.

The chain couples TRBV27 to TRBJ1-5; 9 positions match TRBD1. CDR1 is MNHEY, CDR2 SMNVEV, per germline (reference sequence). Losses at the gene ends were 3 bases for V and 7 bases for J; bases not matched to a gene: 7. The CDR3 spans 15 residues. CDR3 bases: TGTGCCAGCAGTTTCACAGGGGGCGGAGGGCAGCCCCAGCATTTT. It encodes CASSFTGGGGQPQHF.

The chain uses TRBV2 and TRBJ2-7; 9 nucleotides line up with TRBD1. The V segment lost 6 bases and the J segment 6 bases; nucleotides outside the gene matches: 12. This CDR3 region has 15 residues. Per germline, CDR1 SNHLY and CDR2 FYNNEI. CDR3 bases: TGTGCCAGCAGGAACTCCGGGACAGGGATTGTCGAGCAGTACTTC. Its translation is CASRNSGTGIVEQYF.

This sequence joins TRBV5-1 and TRBJ2-1; D gene uncertain. The CDR3 length is 12 residues. The V gene's germline CDR1 is SGHRS and CDR2 YFSETQ. V lost 0 bases to trimming and J lost 9 bases, with 7 bases between them. The CDR3 loop is CASSLGDGEQFF. Written as DNA, the CDR3 is TGCGCCAGCAGCTTGGGAGATGGTGAGCAGTTCTTC.

The chain is built from TRBV28 and TRBJ2-5, with D possibly TRBD2 on 5 matching bases. Germline V lookup: CDR1 MDHEN, CDR2 SYDVKM. Trimming took off 4 bases at V and 5 bases at J, with 26 bases between the two ends. The CDR3 is made up of 18 amino acids. This chain's CDR3 is CASSSLRVVASHAETQYF. The CDR3 DNA is TGTGCCAGCAGTTCCCTTCGGGTAGTAGCGTCACATGCGGAGACCCAGTACTTC. The full variable domain, with the rest looked up from reference TRBV28 and TRBJ2-5, is DVKVTQSSRYLVKRTGEKVFLECVQDMDHENMFWYRQDPGLGLRLIYFSYDVKMKEKGDIPEGYSVSREKKERFSLILESASTNQTSMYLCASSSLRVVASHAETQYFGPGTRLLVL.